A single sample gave rise to the 19 T cell receptor beta chains below, sequenced in a study of blood T cell repertoires in COVID-19 (dated by TCRdb to 2018 to 2021). Preparation of the library involved the immunoSEQ multiplex PCR assay. TCRdb took over this immuneACCESS table, retaining in-frame rearrangements with V and J assigned. Such tables are incomplete; in checked studies, under half of the missing clones stem from an unresolved V gene, and the remainder is unexplained. Counted in this sample were approximately 250,000 clones; approximately 89% of them appeared once. The ten top clones hold 2.5% to 3% of the sample. Sequencing used PBMCs or T cells enriched from blood (not recorded which). The receptors shown here come from a man aged 40-49 years who had been exposed to COVID-19.

The sample holds one count of this clone. The chain links TRBV28 to TRBJ2-6; D gene uncertain. The CDR3 totals 15 residues. V was shortened by 3 bases and J by 4 bases, with 10 bases between the two germline ends. Germline assignment: CDR1 MDHEN and CDR2 SYDVKM. The CDR3 region is CASSLRLRGANVLTF. DNA for the CDR3: TGTGCCAGCAGTTTGAGGTTGCGGGGGGCCAACGTCCTGACTTTC.

The chain couples TRBV24-1 to TRBJ2-2, with 7 positions matching TRBD2. Trimming cost V 9 bases and J 3 bases; bases outside gene matches: 3. This CDR3 spans 13 amino acids. The V gene's germline CDR1 is KGHDR and CDR2 SFDVKD. The CDR3 DNA reads TGTGCCACCGGGGCGGGAGACACCGGGGAGCTGTTTTTT. This translates into CATGAGDTGELFF.

This rearrangement joins TRBV11-2 to TRBJ2-7; D is perhaps TRBD1 (5 bases). The germline V and J ends were trimmed by 1 base and 11 bases, with 18 bases remaining between them. Germline V gene sequence: CDR1 SGHAT, CDR2 FQNNGV. The CDR3 consists of 14 residues. CDR3 nucleotide sequence: TGTGCCAGCAGCTTAGGATCCCGACAGACACTCGAGTACTTC. It specifies CASSLGSRQTLEYF.

The V call is TRBV15, the J call TRBJ1-5, with TRBD1 identical over 8 bases. The germline V gene has CDR1 LNHNV and CDR2 YYDKDF (reference sequence). The trim removed 1 base at V and 7 bases at J, leaving 9 bases unmatched. This CDR3 region has 16 residues. As DNA, the CDR3 is TGTGCCACCAGCAGAGCCGGGACAGGTGGGGCGCAGCCCCAGCATTTT. This gives the protein CATSRAGTGGAQPQHF.

The chain couples TRBV19 to TRBJ1-5; D may be TRBD1 (5 bases). The CDR3 runs 14 residues. The germline CDR1 and CDR2 sequences are LNHDA and SQIVND (reference sequence). The V end lost 3 bases, the J end lost 6 bases, and 12 bases lay between the germline ends. The CDR3 region is CASSIEGRAQPQHF. The CDR3 nucleotides read TGTGCCAGTAGTATCGAAGGCAGGGCTCAGCCCCAGCATTTT.

The chain uses TRBV11-2 and TRBJ1-1, with D unresolved. Trimming stripped 0 bases from V and 4 bases from J, with 6 bases between. The germline V gene encodes CDR1 SGHAT and CDR2 FQNNGV. The CDR3 covers 13 residues. The CDR3, as DNA: TGTGCCAGCAGCTTAGATCGGGGCACTGAAGCTTTCTTT. Protein sequence: CASSLDRGTEAFF.

The chain recombines TRBV5-1 with TRBJ2-6; no definite D call. The CDR3 is 16 amino acids. In germline, CDR1 is SGHRS, CDR2 YFSETQ. Trimming pared 4 bases from V and 0 bases from J, leaving 11 bases between. The CDR3 loop reads CASSRSSSSGANVLTF. CDR3 nucleotide sequence: TGCGCCAGCAGCCGTAGCTCCTCCTCTGGGGCCAACGTCCTGACTTTC.

V gene TRBV15 combines with J gene TRBJ2-5; D possibly corresponds to TRBD2 (5 bases). Germline V lookup: CDR1 LNHNV, CDR2 YYDKDF (reference sequence). CDR3 length equals 13 residues. Trimming took off 6 bases at V and 3 bases at J, with 11 bases between the two ends. CDR3 loop: CATSRVGKETQYF. Here the CDR3 DNA reads TGTGCCACCAGTAGGGTCGGGAAAGAGACCCAGTACTTC.

This CDR3 reads CASSSGLAGPYEQYF. The CDR3 DNA reads as TGTGCCAGCAGCTCGGGACTAGCGGGACCCTACGAGCAGTACTTC. The chain employs TRBV6-6 and TRBJ2-7; 13 bases map to TRBD2. The CDR3 has 15 residues. J lost 2 bases, V lost 6 bases, and 4 bases had no gene match. Germline V gene data show CDR1 as MNHNY and CDR2 as SVGAGI (reference sequence).

The CDR3: CASSPNGGEQYF. In nucleotides, the CDR3 is TGTGCCAGCTCACCCAATGGGGGGGAGCAGTACTTC. The V gene is TRBV18, the J gene TRBJ2-7; a possible D gene is TRBD2 (6 bases). V was shortened by 3 bases and J by 7 bases, with 10 bases between the two germline ends. Germline V CDR1 and CDR2: KGHSH, LQKENI. There are 12 residues in the CDR3.

This clone appeared once. The rearrangement joins TRBV30 to TRBJ2-7; D gene unclear. CDR1 GTSNPN and CDR2 SVGIG come from the germline V gene (reference sequence). Deletions cut 0 bases from V and 3 bases from J, with 6 bases between. The length of the CDR3 is 12 residues. The CDR3 sequence: CAWSVQDYEQYF. Here the CDR3 DNA reads TGTGCCTGGAGTGTCCAGGACTACGAGCAGTACTTC.

The chain recombines TRBV30 with TRBJ2-1; D is unclear. Trimming removed 3 bases at V and 5 bases at J, with 5 bases between. Germline CDR1 is GTSNPN and CDR2 is SVGIG (reference sequence). The CDR3 has 11 residues. This chain's CDR3 is CAWRTHNEQFF. The CDR3 DNA reads as TGTGCCTGGAGGACTCACAATGAGCAGTTCTTC.

The V gene is TRBV10-3, the J gene TRBJ1-2, with 7 bases fitting TRBD1. CDR1 and CDR2 from the germline V gene are ENHRY and SYGVKD. The CDR3 loop spans 12 amino acids. Trimming removed 9 bases from V and 2 bases from J; junction bases left unmatched: 3. The CDR3 is CAIGGVNYGYTF. The CDR3 bases are TGTGCCATAGGGGGCGTCAACTATGGCTACACCTTC.

This clone was detected a few times. The chain joins TRBV5-4 to TRBJ2-3, with D unclear. The CDR3 spans 16 residues. CDR1 is SGHNT, CDR2 YYREEE, per germline (reference sequence). V gave up 4 bases and J gave up 4 bases, with 19 bases separating them. The CDR3 nucleotides are TGTGCCAGCAGCCCGGGTCTTCTGCAAGAGCCAGATACGCAGTATTTT. It yields the protein CASSPGLLQEPDTQYF. The whole variable domain, remainder taken from reference TRBV5-4 and TRBJ2-3, is ETGVTQSPTHLIKTRGQQVTLRCSSQSGHNTVSWYQQALGQGPQFIFQYYREEENGRGNFPPRFSGLQFPNYSSELNVNALELDDSALYLCASSPGLLQEPDTQYFGPGTRLTVL.

This rearrangement joins TRBV7-9 to TRBJ2-5; 7 bases map to TRBD2. The germline V gene has CDR1 SEHNR and CDR2 FQNEAQ (reference sequence). Unmatched junction bases numbered 6, after V lost 6 bases and J lost 2 bases. The CDR3 spans 14 residues. In DNA, the CDR3 is TGTGCCAGCAGGCGGGGGACCGATCAAGAGACCCAGTACTTC. Translation: CASRRGTDQETQYF.

This CDR3 reads CASSTQGHNSPLHF. The CDR3 nucleotides are TGTGCCAGTTCTACTCAGGGGCATAATTCACCCCTCCACTTT. The chain has TRBV3-1 (or the pseudogene TRBV3-2) and TRBJ1-6, with D possibly TRBD1 on 6 matching bases. In germline, CDR1 is LGHDT, CDR2 YNNKEL (reference sequence). The CDR3 is 14 amino acids. V lost 9 bases and J 5 bases, leaving 14 bases between the germline ends.

This rearrangement joins TRBV27 to TRBJ1-1, with D unresolved. The ends were cut back, 5 bases at V and 5 bases at J, with 18 bases in the middle. The germline V gene encodes CDR1 MNHEY and CDR2 SMNVEV (reference sequence). There are 15 residues in the CDR3. The CDR3 region has the DNA TGTGCCAGCAGTCCCAACGGTGGAAGAGGGACTGAAGCTTTCTTT. Residues: CASSPNGGRGTEAFF.

The chain employs TRBV5-1 and TRBJ1-1; D uncertain. CDR1 SGHRS and CDR2 YFSETQ come from the germline V gene. This CDR3 is built from 17 residues. V was clipped by 0 bases and J by 2 bases, with 17 bases between them. CDR3 in amino acids: CASSLAPFGEINTEAFF. The DNA for the CDR3 is TGCGCCAGCAGCTTGGCCCCGTTCGGGGAAATAAACACTGAAGCTTTCTTT.

The chain is built from TRBV29-1 and TRBJ1-2, with 8 nucleotides matching TRBD1. V gave up 0 bases and J gave up 4 bases; unmatched junction bases: 4. This CDR3 contains 14 residues. Per the germline V gene, CDR1 is SQVTM and CDR2 is ANQGSEA. The CDR3 sequence is CSVEDGTGGYGYTF. Written as DNA, the CDR3 is TGCAGCGTTGAAGACGGAACAGGGGGCTATGGCTACACCTTC.